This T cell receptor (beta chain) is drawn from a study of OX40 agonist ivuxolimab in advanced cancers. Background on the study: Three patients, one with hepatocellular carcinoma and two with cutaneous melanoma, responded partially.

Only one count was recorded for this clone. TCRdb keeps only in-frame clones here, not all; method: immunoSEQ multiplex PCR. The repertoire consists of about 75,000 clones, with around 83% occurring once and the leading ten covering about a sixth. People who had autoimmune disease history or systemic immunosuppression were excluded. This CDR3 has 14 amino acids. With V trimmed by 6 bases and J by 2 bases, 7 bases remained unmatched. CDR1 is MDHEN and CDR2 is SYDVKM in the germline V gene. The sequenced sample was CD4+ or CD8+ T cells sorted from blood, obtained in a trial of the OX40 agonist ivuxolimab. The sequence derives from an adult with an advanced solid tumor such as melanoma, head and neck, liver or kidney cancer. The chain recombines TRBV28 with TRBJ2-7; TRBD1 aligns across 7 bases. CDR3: CASRRQGPPYEQYF. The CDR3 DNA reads TGTGCCAGCAGACGACAGGGCCCCCCCTACGAGCAGTACTTC.